One and the same sample provided the 13 T cell receptor beta chains below, sequenced in a study of CD8+ T cells in alopecia areata. As to treatment: oral pan-JAK inhibitor, 5-10 mg twice daily. RNA was extracted and reverse transcribed into cDNA as the sequencing template. Clones were read by immunoSEQ multiplex PCR, and TCRdb kept only the in-frame ones, dropping some. The table lists approximately 130,000 clones, over 60% of them singletons. The source material was CD4+ T cells sorted from blood, sampled at week 4, from a patient treated with tofacitinib. The receptors shown here come from a human donor with alopecia areata.

The gene calls are TRBV4-2 and TRBJ2-4; 7 nucleotides line up with TRBD2. CDR1 and CDR2 (germline): LGHNA, YNFKEQ. V was clipped by 1 base and J by 0 bases; unmatched bases: 3. CDR3 length: 16 amino acids. CDR3 nucleotides: TGTGCCAGCAGCCAAGCTTCGGGGGGAGCCAAAAACATTCAGTACTTC. Its protein is CASSQASGGAKNIQYF.

The chain carries TRBV6-6 and TRBJ2-7; tentative D call: TRBD2 (6 bases). The germline gives CDR1 MNHNY, CDR2 SVGAGI (reference sequence). The CDR3 runs 16 residues. The V end was cut by 0 bases, the J end by 0 bases, with 12 bases between. The CDR3, as DNA: TGTGCCAGCAGTTACTCAGGGCAGGGACTCTCCTACGAGCAGTACTTC. This sequence encodes CASSYSGQGLSYEQYF.

A remark on this clone: This same CDR3 is encoded by further DNA sequences in the sample. This sequence joins TRBV30 and TRBJ2-2; D ambiguous. V lost 0 bases and J 8 bases, leaving 4 bases between the germline ends. The CDR3 loop spans 11 amino acids. The germline CDR1 and CDR2 sequences are GTSNPN and SVGIG (reference sequence). In DNA, the CDR3 is TGTGCCTGGAGTGTCGGTGGGGAGCTGTTTTTT. Its protein is CAWSVGGELFF.

The V gene is TRBV29-1, the J gene TRBJ2-1; 10 positions match TRBD2. This CDR3 is built from 14 residues. V was pared by 2 bases and J by 4 bases, with 2 bases of the junction left unmatched. In germline, CDR1 is SQVTM, CDR2 ANQGSEA. The CDR3 sequence is CSVERLAGYNEQFF. The CDR3 DNA reads TGCAGCGTTGAAAGACTAGCGGGTTACAATGAGCAGTTCTTC.

This clone was observed a few times. The chain combines TRBV5-6 with TRBJ2-1, with D hard to call. Trimming took off 0 bases at V and 9 bases at J, with 10 bases between the two ends. The CDR3 totals 13 residues. Germline values: CDR1 SGHDT, CDR2 YYEEEE. CDR3 bases: TGTGCCAGCAGCTTGGACACCCTCGGTGAGCAGTTCTTC. Translating gives CASSLDTLGEQFF.

The chain uses TRBV30 and TRBJ1-5; D is uncertain. Germline V gene data show CDR1 as GTSNPN and CDR2 as SVGIG (reference sequence). Deletions cut 3 bases from V and 4 bases from J, with 13 bases between. The CDR3 runs 14 residues. DNA for the CDR3: TGTGCCTGGAGCGTGGGCAGGATGAATCAGCCCCAGCATTTT. It codes for CAWSVGRMNQPQHF.

The gene calls are TRBV12-5 and TRBJ2-5; possible D gene TRBD2, 5 bases. Germline V CDR1 and CDR2: LGHNT, FRNRAP. This CDR3 contains 13 residues. V lost 5 bases and J lost 7, with 14 bases in between. CDR3 region: CASGSGESGTQYF. The DNA for the CDR3 is TGTGCTAGTGGTAGCGGAGAGAGTGGGACCCAGTACTTC.

V usage is TRBV20-1 and J usage is TRBJ1-3; D call uncertain. V was pared by 6 bases and J by 5 bases, with 8 bases between. Germline CDR1 DFQATT, CDR2 SNEGSKA (reference sequence). CDR3 length: 11 amino acids. The CDR3 spells CSALDRNTIYF. The CDR3 DNA is TGCAGTGCCCTTGACCGAAACACCATATATTTT.

The gene calls are TRBV7-2 and TRBJ2-2; D is possibly TRBD2 (7 bases). Germline CDR1 reads SGHTA; CDR2 reads FQGNSA. V gave up 7 bases and J gave up 2 bases, with 14 bases separating them. CDR3 length: 15 amino acids. The CDR3 region has the DNA TGTGCCAGCACGCAACAGGGACTAAACACCGGGGAGCTGTTTTTT. Protein: CASTQQGLNTGELFF.

The rearrangement links TRBV5-1 to TRBJ2-2; D uncertain. The CDR3 is 14 amino acids. Trimming cost V 4 bases and J 2 bases, with 9 bases left between them. CDR1 is SGHRS and CDR2 is YFSETQ in the germline V gene. The CDR3 sequence: CASSIRANTGELFF. The CDR3 nucleotides are TGCGCCAGCAGCATCCGGGCCAACACCGGGGAGCTGTTTTTT.

The chain recombines TRBV5-1 with TRBJ2-7, with 9 bases that match TRBD1. Germline V lookup: CDR1 SGHRS, CDR2 YFSETQ. The CDR3 is 14 residues long. Trimming removed 2 bases from V and 5 bases from J; junction bases left unmatched: 5. The DNA for the CDR3 is TGCGCCAGCAGCTTTGGACAGGGGACCAACGAGCAGTACTTC. It specifies CASSFGQGTNEQYF.

V gene TRBV7-9 combines with J gene TRBJ2-7, with TRBD2 as a possible D gene (6 bases). The CDR3 is 14 residues long. Germline V gene data show CDR1 as SEHNR and CDR2 as FQNEAQ (reference sequence). The V end was cut by 5 bases, the J end by 4 bases, with 15 bases between. Here the CDR3 DNA reads TGTGCCAGCAGCCCGGGGGACGGAGAGTACGAGCAGTACTTC. Encoded protein: CASSPGDGEYEQYF.

This chain uses TRBV10-3 with TRBJ2-7; TRBD1 matches at 11 bases. CDR3 length: 16 amino acids. Trimming at V came to 3 bases and at J to 1 base, leaving 5 bases not matched to a gene. Per germline, CDR1 ENHRY and CDR2 SYGVKD. CDR3: CAISDLGQGASYEQYF. CDR3 in DNA: TGTGCCATCAGTGACCTCGGACAGGGGGCGTCCTACGAGCAGTACTTC.